These 21 T cell receptor beta chains were all obtained from the same sample, sequenced in a study of T cells in Graves' hyperthyroidism and ophthalmopathy. Amplification targeted TCR beta CDR3 regions from RNA transcripts. RT-PCR in the first round (using the HTBI primer set) targeted the TCR CDR3. TCRdb analysed the multiplex PCR reads with MiXCR anew, one entry per CDR3 protein. Found here are about half a million distinct CDR3 sequences, roughly 20% of them singletons; the top ten hold about 30%. Sample: blood. These TCRs come from a man younger than 30 with Graves' hyperthyroidism.

This clonotype was observed a few times. The genes are TRBV3-1 and TRBJ1-2; D is ambiguous. Germline V gene data show CDR1 as LGHDT and CDR2 as YNNKEL (reference sequence). V shed 0 bases and J shed 8 bases, with 10 bases lying between them. The CDR3 spans 13 residues. This CDR3 is CASSQDAAGGYTF. The CDR3 DNA follows: TGTGCCAGCAGCCAAGATGCGGCCGGCGGCTACACCTTC.

This rearrangement joins TRBV6-1 to TRBJ2-1; 11 bases fit TRBD2. Germline V gives CDR1 MNHNS, CDR2 SASEGT. This CDR3 is 15 amino acids long. V lost 8 bases, J lost 8 bases, and 11 bases stayed unmatched. The CDR3 is CASRLAGSHGDEQFF. Here the CDR3 DNA reads TGTGCCAGCCGACTAGCGGGATCCCACGGGGATGAGCAGTTCTTC.

The table lists this clonotype with a few counts. The chain has TRBV3-1 and TRBJ2-7; D possibly corresponds to TRBD1 (5 bases). V lost 4 bases and J 3 bases, leaving 13 bases between the germline ends. Germline V CDR1 and CDR2: LGHDT, YNNKEL (reference sequence). The CDR3 sequence is 14 residues long. The CDR3 region is CASSPTRQYYEQYF. The CDR3 bases are TGTGCCAGCAGCCCCACACGACAGTACTACGAGCAGTACTTC.

In this sample, this clonotype turned up many times. V is TRBV6-1 and J is TRBJ1-1, with D unresolved. The CDR3 has 9 amino acids. The germline V gene encodes CDR1 MNHNS and CDR2 SASEGT. Deletions cut 3 bases from V and 8 bases from J, with 1 base between. CDR3 sequence: CASSEEAFF. CDR3 nucleotides: TGTGCCAGCAGTGAGGAAGCTTTCTTT.

This clonotype was observed at least ten times. The chain recombines TRBV5-1 with TRBJ2-7, with 13 bases lining up with TRBD2. Germline CDR1 SGHRS, CDR2 YFSETQ. The CDR3 runs to 16 residues. The junction had 4 bases not matched to a gene; V was cut back by 0 bases and J by 4 bases. CDR3 in amino acids: CASSLDGTSGVYEQYF. The CDR3 DNA follows: TGCGCCAGCAGCTTGGACGGGACTAGCGGGGTTTACGAGCAGTACTTC.

The V call is TRBV18, the J call TRBJ1-1, with no clear D. The CDR3 has 12 residues. The V gene's germline CDR1 is KGHSH and CDR2 LQKENI. V gave up 4 bases and J gave up 3 bases, with 6 bases separating them. In DNA form, the CDR3 reads TGTGCCAGCTCACACCCCGACACTGAAGCTTTCTTT. Translating it yields CASSHPDTEAFF.

This clonotype was seen ten or more times. This chain connects TRBV6-5 to TRBJ1-1, with a possible D match to TRBD1 (6 bases). V shed 8 bases and J shed 6 bases, with 13 bases lying between them. Germline V gene data show CDR1 as MNHEY and CDR2 as SVGAGI. The CDR3 loop spans 12 amino acids. The CDR3 here is CASYTGIAEAFF. As DNA, the CDR3 is TGTGCCAGCTACACAGGGATAGCTGAAGCTTTCTTT.

The sample holds many counts of this clonotype. The chain joins TRBV11-2 to TRBJ2-6; D remains unclear. The CDR3 covers 17 residues. V lost 4 bases and J 0 bases, leaving 13 bases between the germline ends. Germline V CDR1 and CDR2: SGHAT, FQNNGV. The CDR3 nucleotides read TGTGCCAGCAGCTCACGCGACGGATTCTCTGGGGCCAACGTCCTGACTTTC. This codes for CASSSRDGFSGANVLTF.

The rearrangement joins TRBV3-1 to TRBJ2-6, with D maybe TRBD2 (5 bases). This CDR3 spans 15 amino acids. V was clipped by 4 bases and J by 0 bases, with 7 bases between them. CDR1 is LGHDT and CDR2 is YNNKEL in the germline V gene (reference sequence). The CDR3, as DNA: TGTGCCAGCAGCCTGAGGGTCTCTGGGGCCAACGTCCTGACTTTC. This encodes CASSLRVSGANVLTF.

This clonotype was observed a handful of times. J is TRBJ2-2 and V is TRBV6-1; D possibly matches TRBD1 or TRBD2 (5 bases each). The CDR3 covers 14 residues. V lost 7 bases, J lost 5 bases, and 14 bases lay in between. The germline V gene has CDR1 MNHNS and CDR2 SASEGT. In DNA, the CDR3 is TGTGCCAGCACCCCGGGACCAGAAACCGGGGAGCTGTTTTTT. This codes for CASTPGPETGELFF.

CDR3 DNA: TGTGCCAGCAGCCAAGCCGAAACGGGGGCCACTGAAGCTTTCTTT. It specifies CASSQAETGATEAFF. The chain is built from TRBV4-2 and TRBJ1-1, with a possible D match to TRBD1 (6 bases). The length of the CDR3 is 15 residues. Germline V CDR1 and CDR2: LGHNA, YNFKEQ. Trimming left V 1 base short and J 4 bases short, with 13 bases between.

In DNA form, the CDR3 reads TGTGCCAGCAGTTACGACTCAGGGGACAGCGGCTCCTACGAGCAGTACTTC. It is translated as CASSYDSGDSGSYEQYF. The chain has TRBV28 and TRBJ2-7, with 7 bases matching TRBD1. Germline CDR1 and CDR2: MDHEN and SYDVKM. CDR3 size: 17 residues. J gave up 0 bases and V 4 bases, and 12 bases lay outside the gene matches.

Worth noting for this clonotype: Since the CDR3 does not end with the conserved phenylalanine or tryptophan, this likely comes from a read error. V is TRBV6-1 and J is TRBJ2-7, with a possible D match to TRBD1 (5 bases). The germline CDR1 and CDR2 sequences are MNHNS and SASEGT. CDR3 length: 15 residues. The CDR3 region has the DNA TGTGCCAGCAGCGAAGGTACAGGTCGACCCTACGAGCAGTACTAC. Translating it yields CASSEGTGRPYEQYY.

About this clonotype: Germline is not matched at one junction end, which may reflect a read error. The genes are TRBV4-1 and TRBJ1-1, with D tentatively TRBD1 (6 bases). The CDR3 loop spans 15 amino acids. The germline V gene has CDR1 MGHRA and CDR2 YSYEKL. In DNA form, the CDR3 reads TGCACCAGCAGCCCTCTAGGGGGACTGAACACTGAAGATTTCTTT. Translating it yields CTSSPLGGLNTEDFF.

This clonotype was picked up many times. This chain links TRBV20-1 with TRBJ1-5; TRBD1 agrees at 8 bases. J was trimmed by 6 bases and V by 7 bases; bases with no gene match: 8. This CDR3 spans 13 amino acids. Germline CDR1 is DFQATT and CDR2 is SNEGSKA (reference sequence). The CDR3 DNA follows: TGCAGTGTTTGGACAGGGTCGGGTCAGCCCCAGCATTTT. It translates to CSVWTGSGQPQHF.

In its sample, this clonotype was seen many times. The chain combines TRBV6-2 or TRBV6-3 with TRBJ1-1; D is perhaps TRBD1 (6 bases). The CDR3 has 19 residues. The germline CDR1 and CDR2 sequences are MNHEY and SVGEGT. V was trimmed by 4 bases and J by 3 bases, leaving 27 bases between them. CDR3 residues: CASSSYYVRGRGSDTEAFF. The CDR3 bases are TGTGCCAGCAGTTCCTATTACGTACGGGGGCGCGGATCGGACACTGAAGCTTTCTTT.

The genes are TRBV28 and TRBJ2-3, with TRBD2 matching 16 bases. The V and J ends lost 4 bases and 7 bases, in that order; junction bases with no gene match: 11. Looked up from germline, CDR1 is MDHEN and CDR2 is SYDVKM. The CDR3 loop spans 18 amino acids. The CDR3 loop reads CASSSHPGLAGGGHTQYF. CDR3 DNA: TGTGCCAGCAGTTCCCATCCGGGACTAGCGGGAGGGGGTCATACGCAGTATTTT.

The CDR3 nucleotides read TGTGCCAGCAGGGAGGGAATGGCCTACGAGCAGTACGTC. It specifies CASREGMAYEQYV. This chain joins TRBV12-3 or TRBV12-4 and TRBJ2-7; perhaps TRBD2 as D (6 bases). V gave up 6 bases and J gave up 2 bases, with 11 bases separating them. This CDR3 region has 13 residues.

This clonotype was recorded many times. This rearrangement joins TRBV2 to TRBJ2-5; possibly TRBD1 for D (6 bases). This CDR3 has 13 residues. Trimming stripped 6 bases from V and 5 bases from J, with 13 bases between. Looked up from germline, CDR1 is SNHLY and CDR2 is FYNNEI. The CDR3 nucleotides read TGTGCCAGCAGCCACAGGGCTTGGGAGACCCAGTACTTC. Its protein product is CASSHRAWETQYF. Complete variable domain (other parts from reference TRBV2 and TRBJ2-5): EPEVTQTPSHQVTQMGQEVILRCVPISNHLYFYWYRQILGQKVEFLVSFYNNEISEKSEIFDDQFSVERPDGSNFTLKIRSTKLEDSAMYFCASSHRAWETQYFGPGTRLLVL.

This clonotype was detected ten times or more. This chain joins TRBV24-1 and TRBJ1-5; TRBD1 is a possible D gene (5 bases). CDR3 length: 14 residues. The V gene's germline CDR1 is KGHDR and CDR2 SFDVKD. Trimming removed 4 bases at V and 7 bases at J, with 13 bases between. Written as DNA, the CDR3 is TGTGCCACCAGTGAGCCCGGGGACGGACAGCCCCAGCATTTT. It codes for CATSEPGDGQPQHF.

This clonotype occurred a few times. Sequence at one end of the junction differs from germline and may be a read error. The chain is built from TRBV15 and TRBJ2-4; the D is unclear. The CDR3 consists of 13 residues. The germline CDR1 and CDR2 sequences are LNHNV and YYDKDF (reference sequence). The CDR3 here is CATSSQLEYIKYF. In nucleotides, the CDR3 is TGTGCCACCAGCTCCCAGTTAGAGTACATTAAGTACTTC.